The 2 T cell receptor beta chains reported below all come from one sample, sequenced in a study of T cells in Graves' hyperthyroidism and ophthalmopathy. Using RNA transcripts as the source, TCR beta CDR3 regions were amplified. When the TCR CDR3 underwent first-round RT-PCR, the HTBI primer set was used. TCRdb independently ran MiXCR on the multiplex PCR reads; one entry per CDR3 protein. The profile shows about 500,000 distinct CDR3 sequences, 15% to 20% of them singletons. Sequencing was performed on blood. Receptors were obtained from a woman in her twenties or thirties with Graves' ophthalmopathy.

This clonotype was seen a handful of times. This chain joins TRBV6-1 and TRBJ2-3; D may correspond to TRBD1 or TRBD2 (5 bases each). Trimming stripped 5 bases from V and 5 bases from J, with 14 bases between. This CDR3 region has 14 residues. CDR1 is MNHNS and CDR2 is SASEGT in the germline V gene. For the CDR3, the DNA is TGTGCCAGCAGTCTTCAGGGACGCGGAGATACGCAGTATTTT. It yields the protein CASSLQGRGDTQYF.

This clonotype was seen many times. The V and J genes are TRBV3-1 and TRBJ1-5, with no clear D. The CDR3 has 13 amino acids. CDR1 is LGHDT and CDR2 is YNNKEL in the germline V gene (reference sequence). V was clipped by 0 bases and J by 6 bases, with 6 bases between them. Here the CDR3 reads CASSQDSGQPQHF. The DNA of the CDR3 is TGTGCCAGCAGCCAAGACAGTGGTCAGCCCCAGCATTTT.